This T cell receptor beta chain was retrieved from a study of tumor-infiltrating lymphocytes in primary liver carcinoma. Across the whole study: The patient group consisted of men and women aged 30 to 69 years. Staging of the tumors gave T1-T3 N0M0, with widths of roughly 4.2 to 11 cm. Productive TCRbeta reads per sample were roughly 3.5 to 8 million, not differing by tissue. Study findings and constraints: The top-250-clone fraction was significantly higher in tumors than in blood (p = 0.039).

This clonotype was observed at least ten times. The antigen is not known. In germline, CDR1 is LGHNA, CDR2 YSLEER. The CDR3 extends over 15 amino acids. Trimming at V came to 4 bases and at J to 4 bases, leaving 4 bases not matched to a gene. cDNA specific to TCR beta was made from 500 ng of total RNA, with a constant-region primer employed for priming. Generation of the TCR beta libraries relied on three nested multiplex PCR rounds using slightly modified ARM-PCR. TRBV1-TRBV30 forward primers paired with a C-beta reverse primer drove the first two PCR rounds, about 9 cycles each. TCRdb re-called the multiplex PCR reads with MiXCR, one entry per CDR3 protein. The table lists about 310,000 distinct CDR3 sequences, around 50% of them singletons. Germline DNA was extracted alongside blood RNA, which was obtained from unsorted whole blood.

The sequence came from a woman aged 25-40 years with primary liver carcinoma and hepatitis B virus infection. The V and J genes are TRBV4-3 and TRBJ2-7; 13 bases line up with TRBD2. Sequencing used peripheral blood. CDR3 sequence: CASSPGLAGAYEQYF. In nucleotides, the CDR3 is TGCGCCAGCAGCCCCGGACTAGCGGGAGCTTACGAGCAGTACTTC.